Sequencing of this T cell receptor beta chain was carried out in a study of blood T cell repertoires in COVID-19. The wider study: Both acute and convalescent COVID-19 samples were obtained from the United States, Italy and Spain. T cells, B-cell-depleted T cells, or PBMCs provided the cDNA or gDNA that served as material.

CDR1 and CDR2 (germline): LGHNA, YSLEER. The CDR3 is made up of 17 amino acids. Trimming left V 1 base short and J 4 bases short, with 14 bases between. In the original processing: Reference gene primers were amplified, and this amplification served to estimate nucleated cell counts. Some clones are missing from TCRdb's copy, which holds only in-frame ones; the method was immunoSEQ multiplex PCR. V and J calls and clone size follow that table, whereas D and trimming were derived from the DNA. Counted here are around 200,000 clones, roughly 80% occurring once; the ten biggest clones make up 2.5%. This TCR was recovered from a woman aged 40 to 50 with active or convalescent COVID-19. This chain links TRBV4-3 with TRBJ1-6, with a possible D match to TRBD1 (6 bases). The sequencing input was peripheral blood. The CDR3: CASSQVGGQSYNSPLHF. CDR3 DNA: TGCGCCAGCAGCCAAGTGGGCGGACAGAGTTATAATTCACCCCTCCACTTT.